A single sample gave rise to the 25 T cell receptor beta chains below, sequenced in a study of control samples from healthy donors and cancer patients (dated by TCRdb to between 2020 and 2021). Library preparation used the immunoSEQ multiplex PCR assay. Imported from immuneACCESS, the table was reduced by TCRdb to in-frame sequences with V and J called. These copies leave out some clones; in studies compared against another copy, an unresolved V gene accounts for under half, and the cause of the remainder is not known. A total of 50,000 to 75,000 clones appear in this sample, roughly 85% of them only once. 4.5% to 7% of the sample belongs to the ten largest clones. Sequencing was performed on blood. These receptors were obtained from a man in his forties in good health.

The chain combines TRBV5-6 with TRBJ2-2; D is uncertain. The germline V gene encodes CDR1 SGHDT and CDR2 YYEEEE. V was cut by 0 bases and J by 2 bases, with 11 bases left in between. The CDR3 sequence is 16 residues long. The CDR3 bases are TGTGCCAGCAGCTTGGCCCGGCAGATTAACACCGGGGAGCTGTTTTTT. Translation: CASSLARQINTGELFF.

The rearrangement links TRBV28 to TRBJ1-4; D is unclear. Germline V CDR1 and CDR2: MDHEN, SYDVKM. The CDR3 totals 15 residues. V gave up 3 bases and J gave up 0 bases, with 8 bases separating them. CDR3 sequence reads: CASSFRRATNEKLFF. The CDR3 nucleotides are TGTGCCAGCAGTTTCCGTCGGGCAACTAATGAAAAACTGTTTTTT.

The chain links TRBV11-2 to TRBJ1-5; TRBD1 might be the D (6 bases). This CDR3 is built from 14 residues. Germline V gene data show CDR1 as SGHAT and CDR2 as FQNNGV. Between the trimmed V and J ends, which lost 4 bases and 2 bases, there was a span of 9 bases. The CDR3 nucleotides are TGTGCCAGCAGCTCGAACAGGGGCAATCAGCCCCAGCATTTT. Translating it yields CASSSNRGNQPQHF.

V and J are TRBV28 and TRBJ1-3; tentative D call: TRBD1 (5 bases). Germline V gives CDR1 MDHEN, CDR2 SYDVKM. CDR3 length: 13 residues. V was shortened by 3 bases and J by 7 bases, with 10 bases between the two germline ends. The CDR3 nucleotides are TGTGCCAGCAGTTTGATCAGGGCGAACACCATATATTTT. It translates to CASSLIRANTIYF.

CDR3 in DNA: TGCAGTGCTAGACTGGGGGCTGAAGCTTTCTTT. It yields the protein CSARLGAEAFF. The V and J genes are TRBV20-1 and TRBJ1-1; a weak D match, TRBD1 (5 bases). The CDR3 spans 11 residues. Germline V gives CDR1 DFQATT, CDR2 SNEGSKA (reference sequence). V was clipped by 2 bases and J by 6 bases, with 7 bases between them.

This rearrangement joins TRBV6-2 or TRBV6-3 to TRBJ1-1, with D unresolved. From germline, CDR1 is MNHEY and CDR2 SVGEGT. Trimming took off 2 bases at V and 7 bases at J, with 8 bases between the two ends. This CDR3 region has 12 residues. CDR3 nucleotides: TGTGCCAGCAGTTACAGGTTCGGTGAAGCTTTCTTT. It specifies CASSYRFGEAFF.

Only one count was recorded for this clone. The chain joins TRBV9 to TRBJ2-1; 9 bases are shared with TRBD2. The CDR3 is 14 residues long. Looked up from germline, CDR1 is SGDLS and CDR2 is YYNGEE. Trimming took 1 base from V and 8 from J; bases not matched to a gene: 4. The CDR3 DNA sequence: TGTGCCAGCAGCGTAAGCGGGAGGCCCCATGAGCAGTTCTTC. Amino acid sequence: CASSVSGRPHEQFF.

This clone was recorded only once. This chain connects TRBV4-3 to TRBJ1-2, with no clear D. The CDR3 spans 16 residues. Trimming left V 0 bases short and J 5 bases short, with 16 bases between. CDR1 and CDR2 from the germline V gene are LGHNA and YSLEER. CDR3 protein: CASSQEAPGSGYGYTF. The CDR3 DNA reads as TGCGCCAGCAGCCAAGAGGCCCCGGGCAGCGGGTATGGCTACACCTTC.

This clone was detected once. The rearrangement joins TRBV12-3 or TRBV12-4 to TRBJ1-2; D is undetermined. Trimming took off 8 bases at V and 1 base at J, with 11 bases between the two ends. This CDR3 has 13 amino acids. The CDR3 DNA sequence: TGTGCCAGCTCGGCACAAATTAACTATGGCTACACCTTC. As protein: CASSAQINYGYTF.

This clone has only one observation. The CDR3 sequence: CASSYSSGPSFEQYF. DNA of the CDR3: TGTGCCAGCAGTTACTCGTCGGGGCCTTCTTTCGAGCAGTACTTC. The rearrangement uses TRBV6-5 and TRBJ2-7, with D perhaps matching TRBD1 or TRBD2 (5 bases each). Germline V gene data show CDR1 as MNHEY and CDR2 as SVGAGI. The CDR3 has 15 residues. The V end lost 0 bases, the J end lost 6 bases, and 15 bases lay between the germline ends.

The V gene is TRBV5-4, the J gene TRBJ1-1; D call uncertain. V was shortened by 3 bases and J by 5 bases, with 14 bases between the two germline ends. The V gene's germline CDR1 is SGHNT and CDR2 YYREEE (reference sequence). CDR3 length equals 14 residues. CDR3 bases: TGTGCCAGCAGCTCTCCCGGGATGAGTACTGAAGCTTTCTTT. Protein sequence: CASSSPGMSTEAFF.

The rearrangement uses TRBV3-1 (or the pseudogene TRBV3-2) and TRBJ1-2, with D hard to call. The V gene lost 4 bases and the J gene lost 0 bases, with 12 bases spanning the gap. In germline, CDR1 is LGHDT, CDR2 YNNKEL (reference sequence). The CDR3 runs 15 residues. The CDR3 nucleotides read TGTGCCAGCAGCCCCTCCGGAGGGACTAACTATGGCTACACCTTC. Its protein is CASSPSGGTNYGYTF.

The V and J genes are TRBV5-1 and TRBJ2-3; 10 bases line up with TRBD2. Trimming took 0 bases from V and 5 from J; bases not matched to a gene: 9. The CDR3 totals 17 residues. Germline V CDR1 and CDR2: SGHRS, YFSETQ. CDR3 bases: TGCGCCAGCAGCTTGGGGGTGTCTAGCGGGAGAAGAGATACGCAGTATTTT. It specifies CASSLGVSSGRRDTQYF.

Here the CDR3 reads CASSLGTVSNQPQHF. CDR3 DNA: TGCGCCAGCAGCTTGGGGACAGTTAGCAATCAGCCCCAGCATTTT. The chain combines TRBV5-1 with TRBJ1-5; D possibly corresponds to TRBD1 (6 bases). V was clipped by 0 bases and J by 0 bases, with 7 bases between them. Germline CDR1 is SGHRS and CDR2 is YFSETQ. This CDR3 has 15 residues.

This sequence joins TRBV7-2 and TRBJ2-5; TRBD2 matches 12 bases. Per germline, CDR1 SGHTA and CDR2 FQGNSA. This CDR3 is 17 amino acids long. Losses at the gene ends were 1 base for V and 4 bases for J; bases not matched to a gene: 7. The CDR3 DNA reads as TGTGCCAGCAGCTTAGTCCCGGGACTAGCGGGTGGAGAGACCCAGTACTTC. It specifies CASSLVPGLAGGETQYF. The full variable domain, with the rest looked up from reference TRBV7-2 and TRBJ2-5, is GAGVSQSPSNKVTEKGKDVELRCDPISGHTALYWYRQSLGQGLEFLIYFQGNSAPDKSGLPSDRFSAERTGGSVSTLTIQRTQQEDSAVYLCASSLVPGLAGGETQYFGPGTRLLVL.

This clone occurred once. The CDR3 spells CASSFAGSEYGYTF. As DNA, the CDR3 is TGTGCCAGCAGCTTTGCAGGCTCAGAGTATGGCTACACCTTC. The genes are TRBV7-2 and TRBJ1-2; no clear D gene. This CDR3 spans 14 amino acids. With 3 bases removed from V and 5 bases from J, the gap between germline ends came to 13 bases. Germline loops: CDR1 SGHTA, CDR2 FQGNSA.

This chain joins TRBV2 and TRBJ2-1; 9 positions agree with TRBD1. After removal of 3 bases from V and 5 bases from J, the junction contained 8 bases not matched to a gene. Germline V gives CDR1 SNHLY, CDR2 FYNNEI. The CDR3 contains 16 residues. CDR3 DNA sequence: TGTGCCAGCAGTGACCCTGCCGGGACAGGGAACAATGAGCAGTTCTTC. Translating it yields CASSDPAGTGNNEQFF.

J is TRBJ2-5 and V is TRBV7-2; 8 nucleotides align to TRBD2. Germline loops: CDR1 SGHTA, CDR2 FQGNSA. V dropped 3 bases and J dropped 6; count of bases not matched to a gene: 9. There are 15 residues in the CDR3. CDR3 loop: CASSFTSGIPQTQYF. In nucleotides, the CDR3 is TGTGCCAGCAGCTTTACTAGCGGCATACCCCAGACCCAGTACTTC.

A single count supports this clone. The V call is TRBV11-3, the J call TRBJ1-1; D not resolved. The germline V gene has CDR1 SGHNT and CDR2 YENEEA. V lost 1 base and J 4 bases, leaving 7 bases between the germline ends. The CDR3 length is 13 residues. The CDR3 nucleotides read TGTGCCAGCAGCTTAGTCCCCGGCACTGAAGCTTTCTTT. Amino acid sequence: CASSLVPGTEAFF.

The chain joins TRBV29-1 to TRBJ1-1, with D possibly being TRBD1 (6 bases). V was trimmed by 4 bases and J by 1 base, leaving 7 bases between them. Germline CDR1 is SQVTM and CDR2 is ANQGSEA. The CDR3 contains 12 residues. The CDR3 reads CSVGGGNTEAFF. The CDR3 DNA follows: TGCAGCGTTGGAGGGGGGAACACTGAAGCTTTCTTT.

The chain combines TRBV2 with TRBJ1-1, with 9 bases lining up with TRBD1. The V segment lost 9 bases and the J segment 5 bases; nucleotides outside the gene matches: 4. Per germline, CDR1 SNHLY and CDR2 FYNNEI. The CDR3 is made up of 12 amino acids. The CDR3 protein is CARNRGLTEAFF. In nucleotides, the CDR3 is TGTGCCAGAAACAGGGGGCTGACTGAAGCTTTCTTT.

The chain combines TRBV4-3 with TRBJ1-3, with 8 bases that match TRBD1. CDR1 is LGHNA, CDR2 YSLEER, per germline. V lost 3 bases and J lost 6; bases outside the gene matches: 7. The CDR3 loop spans 15 amino acids. CDR3 residues: CASSHRQGIENTIYF. The CDR3 DNA sequence: TGCGCCAGCAGCCATAGACAGGGGATCGAAAACACCATATATTTT.

The CDR3 here is CASSSQGAPGTEAFF. The CDR3 bases are TGTGCCAGCAGTTCCCAGGGGGCGCCGGGTACTGAAGCTTTCTTT. The V call is TRBV28, the J call TRBJ1-1, with 8 bases identical to TRBD1. Trimming removed 4 bases from V and 5 bases from J; junction bases left unmatched: 9. Germline CDR1 MDHEN, CDR2 SYDVKM. CDR3 length: 15 amino acids.

The chain carries TRBV29-1 and TRBJ2-7; tentative D call: TRBD1 (6 bases). Germline loops: CDR1 SQVTM, CDR2 ANQGSEA. The CDR3 runs 13 residues. Trimming removed 5 bases from V and 5 bases from J, with 16 bases in between. CDR3 in amino acids: CSVLKQGNDEQYF. DNA for the CDR3: TGCAGCGTTCTTAAACAGGGAAACGACGAGCAGTACTTC.

The DNA for the CDR3 is TGTGCCAGCAGAAGCAGGATATCCTACGAGCAGTACTTC. Its protein is CASRSRISYEQYF. The chain carries TRBV27 and TRBJ2-7; D uncertain. The CDR3 runs to 13 residues. The V end lost 6 bases, the J end lost 1 base, and 10 bases lay between the germline ends. CDR1 is MNHEY and CDR2 is SMNVEV in the germline V gene (reference sequence).